These 14 T cell receptor beta chains originate from one sample sequenced in a study of technical replicates of blood from a handful of donors. Sequencing was performed with immunoSEQ multiplex PCR; in TCRdb, only in-frame clones are kept and a portion is missing. Counted here are about 88,000 clones, 94% occurring once; the ten biggest clones make up about 0.23%. The sample consisted of T cells isolated from PBMCs. Receptors were obtained from a human donor in good health.

The chain employs TRBV28 and TRBJ2-5, with D tentatively TRBD1 (7 bases). V lost 4 bases to trimming and J lost 3 bases, with 18 bases between them. This CDR3 has 16 residues. In germline, CDR1 is MDHEN, CDR2 SYDVKM. The CDR3 region is CASSSPPQGGEETQYF. In DNA, the CDR3 is TGTGCCAGCAGTTCCCCGCCCCAGGGGGGCGAAGAGACCCAGTACTTC.

CDR3 loop: CASSQLRSSGANVLTF. DNA for the CDR3: TGTGCCAGCTCTCAATTGCGAAGCTCTGGGGCCAACGTCCTGACTTTC. The gene calls are TRBV18 and TRBJ2-6; D remains ambiguous. Germline-derived CDR1 and CDR2 are KGHSH and LQKENI. This CDR3 has 16 amino acids. Trimming took 6 bases from V and 0 from J, leaving 12 bases between them.

The J gene is TRBJ2-3, the V gene TRBV10-3, with 8 bases identical to TRBD2. Germline CDR1 reads ENHRY; CDR2 reads SYGVKD. V dropped 6 bases and J dropped 4; count of bases not matched to a gene: 6. CDR3 size: 14 residues. The CDR3 protein is CAIRSGSGADTQYF. DNA of the CDR3: TGTGCCATCAGGAGCGGGAGTGGCGCAGATACGCAGTATTTT.

This clone was seen only once. This chain uses TRBV29-1 with TRBJ2-5; D uncertain. This CDR3 has 13 amino acids. Germline V gene data show CDR1 as SQVTM and CDR2 as ANQGSEA. Between the trimmed V and J ends, which lost 6 bases and 0 bases, there was a span of 11 bases. The chain's CDR3 is CSVARQDQETQYF. The CDR3 nucleotides are TGCAGCGTCGCAAGGCAGGACCAAGAGACCCAGTACTTC. The complete variable domain, with remaining parts taken from reference TRBV29-1 and TRBJ2-5, reads SAVISQKPSRDICQRGTSLTIQCQVDSQVTMMFWYRQQPGQSLTLIATANQGSEATYESGFVIDKFPISRPNLTFSTLTVSNMSPEDSSIYLCSVARQDQETQYFGPGTRLLVL.

CDR3 in DNA: TGTGCCAGCAGTTTACACGGGAACACTGAAGCTTTCTTT. Amino acids: CASSLHGNTEAFF. This chain joins TRBV28 and TRBJ1-1; D is ambiguous. The ends were cut back, 2 bases at V and 1 base at J, with 5 bases in the middle. Germline V gene lookup returns CDR1 MDHEN and CDR2 SYDVKM. This CDR3 spans 13 amino acids.

The chain has TRBV28 and TRBJ1-4; the match to TRBD1 covers 10 bases. CDR3 size: 14 residues. The germline gives CDR1 MDHEN, CDR2 SYDVKM. V was clipped by 8 bases and J by 7 bases; unmatched bases: 7. CDR3 sequence reads: CASEPGTGVEKLFF. The CDR3 DNA reads as TGTGCCAGCGAACCCGGGACAGGGGTTGAAAAACTGTTTTTT.

The chain uses TRBV7-4 and TRBJ2-7, with D possibly matching TRBD2 (7 bases). This CDR3 spans 16 amino acids. The V gene's germline CDR1 is SGHVT and CDR2 SQSDAQ. Trimming removed 7 bases at V and 3 bases at J, with 22 bases between. CDR3 in amino acids: CASTPLGGPVIYEQYF. In nucleotides, the CDR3 is TGTGCCAGCACCCCCCTGGGGGGGCCGGTAATCTACGAGCAGTACTTC. Filled out from reference TRBV7-4 and TRBJ2-7, the complete variable domain reads GAGVSQSPRYKVAKRGRDVALRCDSISGHVTLYWYRQTLGQGSEVLTYSQSDAQRDKSGRPSGRFSAERPERSVSTLKIQRTEQGDSAVYLCASTPLGGPVIYEQYFGPGTRLTVT.

The chain combines TRBV7-8 with TRBJ1-2; 7 bases agree with TRBD1. Germline CDR1 is SGHVS and CDR2 is FQNEAQ. V trimming: 1 base; J trimming: 1 base; junction bases outside the gene matches: 6. The CDR3 is 16 residues long. CDR3 in DNA: TGTGCCAGCAGCTTAGGGGGACAGTCTCTTAACTATGGCTACACCTTC. Its translation: CASSLGGQSLNYGYTF.

The rearrangement links TRBV11-2 to TRBJ2-1, with TRBD2 matching over 8 bases. Germline CDR1 and CDR2: SGHAT and FQNNGV. Trimming took 5 bases from V and 2 from J; bases not matched to a gene: 8. The CDR3 consists of 16 residues. The CDR3 DNA reads as TGTGCCAGCAGCATTTTAGCGGGAACGGCCTACAATGAGCAGTTCTTC. Translated, it gives CASSILAGTAYNEQFF.

V is TRBV18 and J is TRBJ2-5; weak D call: TRBD2 (6 bases). Trimming removed 6 bases at V and 0 bases at J, with 8 bases between. Germline V gives CDR1 KGHSH, CDR2 LQKENI. This CDR3 comprises 13 residues. In DNA form, the CDR3 reads TGTGCCAGCTCCGGAGGGAACCAAGAGACCCAGTACTTC. Amino acids: CASSGGNQETQYF.

The V and J genes are TRBV20-1 and TRBJ1-2, with D tentatively TRBD1 (5 bases). Looked up from germline, CDR1 is DFQATT and CDR2 is SNEGSKA (reference sequence). The length of the CDR3 is 11 residues. V was clipped by 7 bases and J by 4 bases, with 10 bases between them. The CDR3: CSVDRTYGYTF. DNA of the CDR3: TGCAGTGTCGACAGAACCTATGGCTACACCTTC.

This chain connects TRBV5-4 to TRBJ2-3; 8 bases are shared with TRBD1. Germline V gene lookup returns CDR1 SGHNT and CDR2 YYREEE (reference sequence). V was clipped by 4 bases and J by 2 bases; unmatched bases: 6. This CDR3 has 15 amino acids. Here the CDR3 DNA reads TGTGCCAGCAGCCCCTGGGACAGGTTCACAGATACGCAGTATTTT. Protein sequence: CASSPWDRFTDTQYF.

This chain connects TRBV4-2 to TRBJ1-2; D possibly corresponds to TRBD1 (6 bases). The V and J ends lost 0 bases and 3 bases respectively, with 14 bases between them. The length of the CDR3 is 16 residues. CDR1 LGHNA and CDR2 YNFKEQ come from the germline V gene. The CDR3 region has the DNA TGTGCCAGCAGCCAAGATTGGGGGGAGGGGGACTATGGCTACACCTTC. Its translation: CASSQDWGEGDYGYTF.

This chain links TRBV30 with TRBJ1-5; 8 nucleotides line up with TRBD1. Germline trimming cut 5 bases from V and 4 bases from J; bases unmatched to any gene: 10. Germline loops: CDR1 GTSNPN, CDR2 SVGIG (reference sequence). The CDR3 is made up of 15 amino acids. The chain's CDR3 is CAWQGQGLANQPQHF. In DNA, the CDR3 is TGTGCCTGGCAAGGACAGGGCCTAGCTAATCAGCCCCAGCATTTT. The complete variable domain, with remaining parts taken from reference TRBV30 and TRBJ1-5, reads SQTIHQWPATLVQPVGSPLSLECTVEGTSNPNLYWYRQAAGRGLQLLFYSVGIGQISSEVPQNLSASRPQDRQFILSSKKLLLSDSGFYLCAWQGQGLANQPQHFGDGTRLSIL.